This TCR beta chain was identified in a study of blood T cell repertoires in COVID-19 (TCRdb year 2020). About the study as a whole: Samples from collaborators originated in the United States, Italy and Spain and spanned both the acute and convalescent phases of COVID-19. The prospective study material was composed of cDNA or gDNA derived from T cells, B-cell-depleted T cells, or PBMCs. The dataset comprised deeply sampled blood TCRbeta repertoires from subjects exposed to, actively infected with, or recovered from COVID-19. A freely available public database, intended as a resource for researchers studying the immune response to SARS-CoV-2, is where the repertoires were released. The samples were drawn from the first 160 participants of the ongoing ImmuneRACE study and from 1,254 subjects provided by 6 global collaborators. Nearly every sample came with metadata listing a de-identified subject ID, COVID-19 status, age in years and sex. Where available, HLA class I and class II types were obtained from metadata supplied by the sample provider rather than from assay-based typing.

A word on this clone: Its specific antigen is unknown. Base qualities are not recorded, but no much larger clone differs from it by a single base.

Participants in the prospective study were aged roughly 18 to 89 years, lived in 20 to 30 United States geographic areas, and enrolled through a virtual design. To assign participants to cohorts, the prospective study relied on clinical history that participants themselves reported in a screening survey and a study questionnaire. Recovered participants in ImmuneRACE Cohort 3 were defined by two consecutive negative NP/OP PCR tests, clearance by a healthcare professional, or resolution of symptoms. Each participant in the prospective study had whole blood, serum and a nasopharyngeal or oropharyngeal swab collected by mobile phlebotomists. Participants in the prospective study had the option to provide additional blood draws and questionnaires over an approximately 2-month period. Prospective study blood samples were shipped either frozen or at room temperature before DNA extraction. Broader findings and caveats from the paper: The quantity of clinical and demographic metadata differed by source and by participant and was supplied without curation.

TCRbeta CDR3 regions were amplified from genomic DNA using the immunoSEQ Assay, a bias-controlled multiplex PCR. From the authors' description of their analysis: The number of nucleated cells in each sample was estimated from the amplification of reference gene primers within the assay. To quantify the absolute abundance of each unique TCRbeta CDR3 rearrangement, sequence reads were collapsed and filtered. For each sample, productive Simpson clonality was calculated as the square root of Simpson's diversity index across productive rearrangements. This is the immuneACCESS table as TCRdb keeps it, with only in-frame sequences that have V and J called. A part of the clones is gone; compared with another copy, unresolved V genes explain less than half, and the rest is unexplained. V, J and clone size were drawn from that table, and D and trimming were deduced from the DNA. Here the sample has some 300,000 clones; roughly 87% occur a single time. The ten top clones hold approximately 0.99% of the sample.

CDR1 is given as MDHEN and CDR2 as SYDVKM, both from the germline V gene. Including the terminal cysteine and phenylalanine, the CDR3 comprises 16 residues. The DNA shown is the 48-base CDR3, in frame from base 1. The V end gives up 4 bases and the J end 2 bases, leaving 7 bases in the junction not matched to a gene. The receptor comes from a woman younger than 45 who had recovered from COVID-19. The chain joins TRBV28 to TRBJ1-5; the central 8 bases match TRBD1. The sequenced sample was PBMCs or T cells enriched from blood (not recorded which). The nucleotides are TGTGCCAGCAGTTCCCACCAGGGGGCGGGCAATCAGCCCCAGCATTTT. This yields the protein CASSSHQGAGNQPQHF.